Described below is a single TCR beta chain sequence and its context. Its target is not known. The same CDR3 arises from other DNA sequences in this sample as well. These data originate in a study of shared clonotypes between healthy human individuals. Splitting the CD4+ cells yielded a CD45RA+ naive subset and a CD45RA-negative memory subset. The assay was carried out at the deep level. Libraries were prepared by immunoSEQ multiplex PCR; TCRdb keeps only in-frame clonotypes and omits some of them. The sample holds fewer than 1.8 million clones, just under 99% seen once. Study-wide results and limits: Unshared clonotypes carried lower generation probabilities than those common to all four donors.

This CDR3 region has 13 residues. Germline CDR1 SGHRS, CDR2 YFSETQ. Trimming cost V 0 bases and J 5 bases, with 6 bases left between them. Input material: naive CD4+ T cells sorted from blood. Subset here: CD45RA+ positively selected. The V call is TRBV5-1, the J call TRBJ2-1; the D is unclear. This clonotype was obtained from a man aged 30 to 39 in good health. The CDR3 DNA follows: TGCGCCAGCAGCTTGGGCCCTAACAATGAGCAGTTCTTC. Protein sequence: CASSLGPNNEQFF.